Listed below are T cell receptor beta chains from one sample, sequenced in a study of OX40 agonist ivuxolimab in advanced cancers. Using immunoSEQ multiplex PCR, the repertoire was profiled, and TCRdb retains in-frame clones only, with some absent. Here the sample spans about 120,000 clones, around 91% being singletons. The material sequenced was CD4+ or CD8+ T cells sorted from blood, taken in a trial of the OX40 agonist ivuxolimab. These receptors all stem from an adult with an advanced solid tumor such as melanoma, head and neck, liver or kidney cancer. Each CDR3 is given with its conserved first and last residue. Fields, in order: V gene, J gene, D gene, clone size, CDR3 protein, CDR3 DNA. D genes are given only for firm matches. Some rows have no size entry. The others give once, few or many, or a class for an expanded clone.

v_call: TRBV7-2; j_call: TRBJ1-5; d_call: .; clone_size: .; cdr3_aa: CASSLGWGPSHQPQHF; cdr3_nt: TGTGCCAGCAGCTTAGGATGGGGGCCGAGCCATCAGCCCCAGCATTTT
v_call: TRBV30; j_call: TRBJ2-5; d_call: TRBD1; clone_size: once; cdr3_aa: CAYRVKGATHETQYF; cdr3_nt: TGTGCCTATAGGGTCAAGGGGGCGACTCACGAGACCCAGTACTTC
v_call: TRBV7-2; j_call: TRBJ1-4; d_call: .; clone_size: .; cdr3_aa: CASSYPPNEKLFF; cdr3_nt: TGTGCCAGCAGCTACCCTCCGAATGAAAAACTGTTTTTT
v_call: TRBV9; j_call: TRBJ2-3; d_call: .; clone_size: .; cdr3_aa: CASSPGGAYTDTQYF; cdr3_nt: TGTGCCAGCAGCCCAGGGGGGGCCTACACAGATACGCAGTATTTT
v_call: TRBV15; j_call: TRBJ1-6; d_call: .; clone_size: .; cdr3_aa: CATGEYESSPLHF; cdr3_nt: TGTGCCACTGGGGAGTATGAGAGTTCACCCCTCCACTTT
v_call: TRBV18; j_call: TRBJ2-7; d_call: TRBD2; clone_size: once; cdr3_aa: CASSEASGGVRYEQYF; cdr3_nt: TGTGCCAGCTCGGAGGCTAGCGGGGGAGTCCGATACGAGCAGTACTTC
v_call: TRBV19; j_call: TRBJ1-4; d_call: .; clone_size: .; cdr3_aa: CASSPRGAEKLFF; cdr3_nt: TGTGCCAGTAGTCCCCGGGGAGCTGAAAAACTGTTTTTT
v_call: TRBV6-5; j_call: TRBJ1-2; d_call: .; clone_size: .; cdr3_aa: CASSSQSTGFGYTF; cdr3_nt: TGTGCCAGCAGTTCCCAGTCAACAGGGTTTGGCTACACCTTC
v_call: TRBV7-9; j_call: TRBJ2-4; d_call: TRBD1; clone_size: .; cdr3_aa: CASSLEGTGTKNIQYF; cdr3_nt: TGTGCCAGCAGCTTAGAGGGGACAGGGACCAAAAACATTCAGTACTTC
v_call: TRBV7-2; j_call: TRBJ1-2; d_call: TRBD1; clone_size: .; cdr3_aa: CASSLSGLGQGGNYGYTF; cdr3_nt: TGTGCCAGCAGCTTATCGGGCCTCGGACAGGGGGGAAACTATGGCTACACCTTC
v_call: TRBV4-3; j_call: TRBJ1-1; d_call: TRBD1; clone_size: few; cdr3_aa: CASSPRGLSTEAFF; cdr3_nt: TGCGCCAGCAGCCCGAGGGGGCTGAGCACTGAAGCTTTCTTT
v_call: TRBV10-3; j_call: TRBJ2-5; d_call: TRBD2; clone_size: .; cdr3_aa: CAISEGVAGPQETQYF; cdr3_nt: TGTGCCATCAGTGAGGGGGTAGCGGGGCCCCAAGAGACCCAGTACTTC